A single sample gave rise to the 22 T cell receptor beta chains below, sequenced in a study of blood T cell repertoires in COVID-19. The protocol was immunoSEQ multiplex PCR, while the TCRdb copy is restricted to in-frame clones and leaves out a portion. The table shows about 300,000 clones, with roughly 90% occurring only once. The sequenced sample consisted of PBMCs or T cells enriched from blood (not recorded which). All receptors come from a woman aged 25 to 39 who had recovered from COVID-19.

The rearrangement uses TRBV6-1 and TRBJ2-7; D perhaps matches TRBD1 (7 bases). Germline CDR1 and CDR2: MNHNS and SASEGT. This CDR3 contains 15 residues. Trimming removed 0 bases from V and 1 base from J, with 10 bases in between. The CDR3 DNA reads as TGTGCCAGCAGTGAAGCGACAGGGAGGTCCTACGAGCAGTACTTC. Its translation: CASSEATGRSYEQYF.

The chain joins TRBV7-2 to TRBJ2-7; no clear D. CDR3 length equals 16 residues. The germline CDR1 and CDR2 sequences are SGHTA and FQGNSA. Trimming removed 2 bases from V and 3 bases from J, with 17 bases in between. In DNA form, the CDR3 reads TGTGCCAGCAGCTTATCTTACGGAGATCCCTACTACGAGCAGTACTTC. It yields the protein CASSLSYGDPYYEQYF.

The chain is built from TRBV3-1 (or the pseudogene TRBV3-2) and TRBJ2-7; D not certain. The germline V and J ends were trimmed by 0 bases and 3 bases, with 12 bases remaining between them. Germline loops: CDR1 LGHDT, CDR2 YNNKEL (reference sequence). The CDR3 is 15 residues long. The CDR3 coding sequence is TGTGCCAGCAGCCAAGAAGTCAGTGCCGACTACGAGCAGTACTTC. Protein: CASSQEVSADYEQYF.

The chain has TRBV5-1 and TRBJ2-7, with 9 bases fitting TRBD2. CDR1 and CDR2 from the germline V gene are SGHRS and YFSETQ. The junction had 12 bases not matched to a gene; V was cut back by 7 bases and J by 7 bases. The CDR3 is made up of 14 amino acids. This CDR3 is CASRRGGAGGEQYF. Here the CDR3 DNA reads TGCGCCAGCCGCCGGGGCGGGGCGGGGGGGGAGCAGTACTTC.

The CDR3 is CASSSRLAGRSGANVLTF. In DNA, the CDR3 is TGTGCCAGCAGCTCCCGACTAGCGGGCCGCTCTGGGGCCAACGTCCTGACTTTC. The chain employs TRBV11-2 and TRBJ2-6, with 10 bases lining up with TRBD2. This CDR3 region has 18 residues. Germline values: CDR1 SGHAT, CDR2 FQNNGV. Losses at the gene ends were 4 bases for V and 0 bases for J; bases not matched to a gene: 6.

This chain uses TRBV15 with TRBJ1-2; 9 bases agree with TRBD1. Trimming removed 3 bases from V and 5 bases from J; junction bases left unmatched: 10. Germline CDR1 LNHNV, CDR2 YYDKDF (reference sequence). The CDR3 length is 16 residues. As DNA, the CDR3 is TGTGCCACCAGCAGGGACAGGGGACTGCTTAGTTATGGCTACACCTTC. Translating it yields CATSRDRGLLSYGYTF.

This chain uses TRBV7-8 with TRBJ1-5; 7 bases fit TRBD1. After removal of 5 bases from V and 6 bases from J, the junction contained 7 bases not matched to a gene. The CDR3 has 14 residues. CDR1 is SGHVS, CDR2 FQNEAQ, per germline. The CDR3 DNA sequence: TGTGCCAGCAGCCCTGACAGGGTGTCTCAGCCCCAGCATTTT. Its protein product is CASSPDRVSQPQHF.

This chain links TRBV27 with TRBJ2-5, with 8 nucleotides matching TRBD2. Trimming removed 5 bases from V and 4 bases from J; junction bases left unmatched: 18. CDR1 is MNHEY, CDR2 SMNVEV, per germline (reference sequence). The CDR3 sequence is 18 residues long. In DNA form, the CDR3 reads TGTGCCAGCAGTCAGAGGAGGGGAGTAGCGGGAAGTCGAGAGACCCAGTACTTC. Its protein product is CASSQRRGVAGSRETQYF.

The gene calls are TRBV27 and TRBJ2-7, with 10 bases matching TRBD1. Germline V lookup: CDR1 MNHEY, CDR2 SMNVEV (reference sequence). Germline trimming cut 6 bases from V and 3 bases from J; bases unmatched to any gene: 8. The CDR3 is 15 residues long. The CDR3 loop is CASRPQGQGDYEQYF. As DNA, the CDR3 is TGTGCCAGCAGACCCCAAGGACAGGGGGACTACGAGCAGTACTTC.

This clone was recorded only once. This chain uses TRBV18 with TRBJ2-7; 8 bases are shared with TRBD2. The CDR3 covers 15 residues. Germline V gives CDR1 KGHSH, CDR2 LQKENI. V shed 2 bases, J shed 1 base, and the junction held 4 bases outside the gene matches. For the CDR3, the DNA is TGTGCCAGCTCACCATCGGGGGGGCTTTCCTACGAGCAGTACTTC. Residues: CASSPSGGLSYEQYF.

The V call is TRBV27, the J call TRBJ1-2, with D tentatively TRBD1 (5 bases). CDR1 is MNHEY, CDR2 SMNVEV, per germline (reference sequence). The CDR3 sequence is 14 residues long. The V and J ends lost 4 bases and 4 bases respectively, with 13 bases between them. The CDR3 loop is CASSSHSGLYGYTF. The DNA for the CDR3 is TGTGCCAGCAGTTCCCATTCGGGACTCTATGGCTACACCTTC.

The V call is TRBV18, the J call TRBJ1-2, with TRBD1 identical over 8 bases. The junction had 8 bases not matched to a gene; V was cut back by 0 bases and J by 8 bases. Germline V gene data show CDR1 as KGHSH and CDR2 as LQKENI. The CDR3 has 15 amino acids. The CDR3 nucleotides read TGTGCCAGCTCACCACCGGCGGCAGGGGGCCTCGGCTACACCTTC. Translated: CASSPPAAGGLGYTF.

The CDR3 DNA reads as TGTGCCAGCAGTTTATGGACAGAGGGCAATCAGCCCCAGCATTTT. Translated, it gives CASSLWTEGNQPQHF. The V gene is TRBV28, the J gene TRBJ1-5; D perhaps matches TRBD1 (5 bases). The CDR3 covers 15 residues. V was pared by 0 bases and J by 2 bases, with 8 bases between. Germline V lookup: CDR1 MDHEN, CDR2 SYDVKM.

The V call is TRBV2, the J call TRBJ2-1; D is perhaps TRBD2 (6 bases). The CDR3 extends over 16 amino acids. CDR1 is SNHLY and CDR2 is FYNNEI in the germline V gene. Trimming left V 5 bases short and J 0 bases short, with 14 bases between. CDR3 sequence: CASSLGLFISYNEQFF. In DNA, the CDR3 is TGTGCCAGCAGTTTAGGACTATTCATCTCCTACAATGAGCAGTTCTTC.

The genes are TRBV5-4 and TRBJ2-6; D remains ambiguous. Deletions cut 4 bases from V and 0 bases from J, with 5 bases between. The CDR3 is 14 residues long. CDR1 SGHNT and CDR2 YYREEE come from the germline V gene (reference sequence). For the CDR3, the DNA is TGTGCCAGCAGCCGGTTCTCTGGGGCCAACGTCCTGACTTTC. Amino acid sequence: CASSRFSGANVLTF.

The chain links TRBV28 to TRBJ1-1; D is uncertain. This CDR3 contains 14 residues. Germline assignment: CDR1 MDHEN and CDR2 SYDVKM. V was trimmed by 2 bases and J by 1 base, leaving 8 bases between them. CDR3 DNA: TGTGCCAGCAGTTTAAGACACGAGAACACTGAAGCTTTCTTT. This encodes CASSLRHENTEAFF.

This chain links TRBV28 with TRBJ1-5, with D hard to call. The V and J ends lost 3 bases and 6 bases respectively, with 12 bases between them. This CDR3 has 14 amino acids. Per the germline V gene, CDR1 is MDHEN and CDR2 is SYDVKM. The CDR3 is CASSFVRGSQPQHF. CDR3 nucleotide sequence: TGTGCCAGCAGTTTTGTGCGGGGAAGTCAGCCCCAGCATTTT. Supplemented by reference TRBV28 and TRBJ1-5, the full variable domain reads DVKVTQSSRYLVKRTGEKVFLECVQDMDHENMFWYRQDPGLGLRLIYFSYDVKMKEKGDIPEGYSVSREKKERFSLILESASTNQTSMYLCASSFVRGSQPQHFGDGTRLSIL.

This clone was counted a few times. V usage is TRBV6-2 or TRBV6-3 and J usage is TRBJ2-1; 7 bases fit TRBD2. The CDR3 spans 16 residues. Trimming removed 3 bases from V and 7 bases from J; junction bases left unmatched: 12. Looked up from germline, CDR1 is MNHEY and CDR2 is SVGEGT. The CDR3 loop is CASSYVQGGFENEQFF. As DNA, the CDR3 is TGTGCCAGCAGTTATGTGCAGGGAGGGTTTGAAAATGAGCAGTTCTTC.

The chain couples TRBV13 to TRBJ1-1; 11 nucleotides align to TRBD1. Per the germline V gene, CDR1 is PRHDT and CDR2 is FYEKMQ (reference sequence). Trimming removed 3 bases from V and 6 bases from J; junction bases left unmatched: 6. The CDR3 covers 15 residues. The CDR3 nucleotides read TGTGCCAGCAGCTTCCGGACAGGGGGCGCATCTGAAGCTTTCTTT. Its translation is CASSFRTGGASEAFF.

This clone was observed once. The V and J genes are TRBV4-1 and TRBJ2-7, with 8 nucleotides matching TRBD2. Germline CDR1 and CDR2: MGHRA and YSYEKL. With V trimmed by 0 bases and J by 4 bases, 14 bases remained unmatched. The CDR3 runs 18 residues. The CDR3 loop reads CASSQDHGWTSHSYEQYF. DNA of the CDR3: TGCGCCAGCAGCCAAGATCACGGATGGACTAGCCATTCGTACGAGCAGTACTTC.

The chain recombines TRBV28 with TRBJ2-7; D may be TRBD1 (5 bases). In germline, CDR1 is MDHEN, CDR2 SYDVKM. Between the trimmed V and J ends, which lost 3 bases and 1 base, there was a span of 10 bases. This CDR3 contains 14 residues. CDR3: CASSFAGLSYEQYF. Written as DNA, the CDR3 is TGTGCCAGCAGTTTCGCAGGGCTGTCCTACGAGCAGTACTTC.

V usage is TRBV5-1 and J usage is TRBJ2-1; 9 bases map to TRBD1. Germline assignment: CDR1 SGHRS and CDR2 YFSETQ. This CDR3 is 13 amino acids long. V gave up 4 bases and J gave up 9 bases; unmatched junction bases: 5. This CDR3 reads CASSPGDRAEQFF. The CDR3 nucleotides are TGCGCCAGCAGCCCTGGGGACAGGGCTGAGCAGTTCTTC.